Detailed here is one T cell receptor beta chain. The data are from a study of T cells expressing NK-cell markers. Researchers built TCR beta cDNA using 5'RACE template switching with UMIs. TCRdb re-called the 5' RACE reads; every CDR3 protein appears as one record, without DNA. The listing records just under 150,000 distinct CDR3 sequences. CDR3 length: 14 residues. Germline loops: CDR1 PRHDT, CDR2 FYEKMQ (reference sequence). The chain is built from TRBV13 and TRBJ2-1; TCRdb reports TRBD1, a call that lacks DNA to check it against. The sequencing sample was made of blood T cells: a sorted CD56 or NKG2C T cell subset, CD4+ or CD8+ T cells, or bulk PBMC T cells (not recorded which). This receptor was obtained from a man between 18 and 35 years old in good health. CDR3: CASSLGQGYNEQFF.